Presented here are 32 T cell receptor beta chains from one specimen sequenced in a study of T cells in Graves' hyperthyroidism and ophthalmopathy. Template material for amplifying TCR beta CDR3 regions consisted of RNA transcripts. First-round RT-PCR of the TCR CDR3 relied on the HTBI primer set. Each CDR3 protein gets one entry after TCRdb re-called the multiplex PCR reads with MiXCR. The table lists roughly 400,000 distinct CDR3 sequences, about 14% of them singletons. Sequenced: blood. Receptors were obtained from a man in his fifties or sixties with Graves' ophthalmopathy.

The chain combines TRBV20-1 with TRBJ2-2; 8 bases fit TRBD2. The trim removed 5 bases at V and 4 bases at J, leaving 6 bases unmatched. Germline V gives CDR1 DFQATT, CDR2 SNEGSKA (reference sequence). This CDR3 is 14 amino acids long. CDR3 in amino acids: CSAVTSVGTGELFF. CDR3 in DNA: TGCAGTGCTGTGACTAGCGTGGGCACCGGGGAGCTGTTTTTT.

This clonotype was seen many times. The rearrangement joins TRBV30 to TRBJ1-1; the D gene is possibly TRBD1 (5 bases). CDR1 is GTSNPN and CDR2 is SVGIG in the germline V gene (reference sequence). The germline V and J ends were trimmed by 5 bases and 1 base, with 11 bases remaining between them. The CDR3 consists of 13 residues. CDR3 in amino acids: CAWGGGGNTEAFF. CDR3 sequence (DNA): TGTGCCTGGGGCGGGGGTGGGAACACTGAAGCTTTCTTT.

CDR3 sequence (DNA): TGTGCCAGCAGTCCCGGGGGCAGCTCTGGAAACACCATATATTTT. It encodes CASSPGGSSGNTIYF. The J gene is TRBJ1-3, the V gene TRBV25-1, with D perhaps matching TRBD1 (6 bases). This CDR3 has 15 residues. The germline V gene has CDR1 MGHDK and CDR2 SYGVNS. Trimming removed 5 bases from V and 0 bases from J, with 11 bases in between. The full variable domain, with the rest looked up from reference TRBV25-1 and TRBJ1-3, is EADIYQTPRYLVIGTGKKITLECSQTMGHDKMYWYQQDPGMELHLIHYSYGVNSTEKGDLSSESTVSRIRTEHFPLTLESARPSHTSQYLCASSPGGSSGNTIYFGEGSWLTVV.

This clonotype came up many times. The chain couples TRBV6-2 or TRBV6-3 to TRBJ2-7; 8 nucleotides agree with TRBD1. Germline CDR1 MNHEY, CDR2 SVGEGT. The CDR3 length is 14 residues. J lost 2 bases, V lost 3 bases, and 3 bases had no gene match. CDR3 amino acids: CASSYGQGPYEQYF. The CDR3 region has the DNA TGTGCCAGCAGTTATGGACAGGGCCCCTACGAGCAGTACTTC.

The chain has TRBV6-1 and TRBJ2-5; tentatively, D is TRBD2 (5 bases). Germline CDR1 reads MNHNS; CDR2 reads SASEGT. V was pared by 8 bases and J by 5 bases, with 15 bases between. The CDR3 is made up of 13 amino acids. DNA of the CDR3: TGTGCCAGCCGAGGGCCGCGGAGGGAGACCCAGTACTTC. It yields the protein CASRGPRRETQYF.

The J gene is TRBJ2-7, the V gene TRBV19; the D is unclear. V was shortened by 6 bases and J by 0 bases, with 18 bases between the two germline ends. The CDR3 runs to 16 residues. CDR1 and CDR2 (germline): LNHDA, SQIVND (reference sequence). In nucleotides, the CDR3 is TGTGCCAGTAGGGGCCGGACGCCGTCTAGCTCCTACGAGCAGTACTTC. Translation: CASRGRTPSSSYEQYF.

The sample holds a few counts of this clonotype. This sequence joins TRBV19 and TRBJ2-2, with D perhaps matching TRBD2 (6 bases). The length of the CDR3 is 19 residues. V was shortened by 4 bases and J by 1 base, with 22 bases between the two germline ends. The germline CDR1 and CDR2 sequences are LNHDA and SQIVND (reference sequence). Here the CDR3 reads CASSTLGRWSGGNTGELFF. For the CDR3, the DNA is TGTGCCAGTAGTACACTCGGACGGTGGTCCGGGGGGAACACCGGGGAGCTGTTTTTT.

This clonotype was found many times. The rearrangement uses TRBV11-2 and TRBJ2-1, with 13 bases lining up with TRBD2. The germline V gene encodes CDR1 SGHAT and CDR2 FQNNGV. The CDR3 extends over 16 amino acids. V lost 3 bases to trimming and J lost 10 bases; unmatched junction nucleotides: 9. This CDR3 is CASSFISGLAGDEQFF. As DNA, the CDR3 is TGTGCCAGCAGCTTCATCTCCGGACTAGCGGGAGACGAGCAGTTCTTC.

This clonotype was recorded at least ten times. The chain recombines TRBV7-8 with TRBJ2-3; a weak D match, TRBD2 (6 bases). CDR1 is SGHVS, CDR2 FQNEAQ, per germline. The CDR3 has 15 residues. Trimming cost V 7 bases and J 0 bases, with 14 bases left between them. CDR3 DNA: TGTGCCAGCACCGTTAGCGGAAAAAGCACAGATACGCAGTATTTT. Translation: CASTVSGKSTDTQYF. Combining the CDR3 with reference TRBV7-8 and TRBJ2-3 gives the whole variable domain GAGVSQSPRYKVAKRGQDVALRCDPISGHVSLFWYQQALGQGPEFLTYFQNEAQLDKSGLPSDRFFAERPEGSVSTLKIQRTQQEDSAVYLCASTVSGKSTDTQYFGPGTRLTVL.

This clonotype was seen many times. The chain combines TRBV11-3 with TRBJ2-7; 9 bases line up with TRBD1. Germline assignment: CDR1 SGHNT and CDR2 YENEEA. The CDR3 contains 15 residues. With V trimmed by 5 bases and J by 3 bases, 8 bases remained unmatched. The CDR3 is CASSHRDREGYEQYF. In DNA, the CDR3 is TGTGCCAGCAGCCACCGGGACAGGGAAGGCTACGAGCAGTACTTC.

This clonotype was detected ten times or more. The chain couples TRBV2 to TRBJ2-1, with D tentatively TRBD1 or TRBD2 (5 bases each). The CDR3 is 16 residues long. V lost 2 bases and J lost 3, with 14 bases in between. Germline assignment: CDR1 SNHLY and CDR2 FYNNEI. The CDR3 region is CASSEFLGDHYNEQFF. The CDR3 DNA is TGTGCCAGCAGTGAATTCCTGGGGGACCACTACAATGAGCAGTTCTTC.

The chain carries TRBV7-9 and TRBJ1-2; TRBD1 matches 7 bases. CDR3 size: 13 residues. Germline V gene lookup returns CDR1 SEHNR and CDR2 FQNEAQ (reference sequence). Trimming cost V 5 bases and J 4 bases; bases outside gene matches: 4. CDR3 residues: CASSRGQTYGYTF. The DNA of the CDR3 is TGTGCCAGCAGCCGGGGACAGACCTATGGCTACACCTTC.

This clonotype was seen at least ten times. This chain links TRBV18 with TRBJ1-5, with 9 bases matching TRBD1. This CDR3 is built from 15 residues. Germline V lookup: CDR1 KGHSH, CDR2 LQKENI. Trimming cost V 2 bases and J 4 bases; bases outside gene matches: 3. The CDR3: CASSPRQGDNQPQHF. In nucleotides, the CDR3 is TGTGCCAGCTCACCAAGACAGGGGGATAATCAGCCCCAGCATTTT.

This clonotype appeared many times. The chain uses TRBV6-5 and TRBJ2-1, with D possibly TRBD1 on 5 matching bases. The CDR3 runs 13 residues. Per germline, CDR1 MNHEY and CDR2 SVGAGI. V lost 0 bases and J 6 bases, leaving 6 bases between the germline ends. For the CDR3, the DNA is TGTGCCAGCAGTTACTCTAGGGGCAATGAGCAGTTCTTC. Protein: CASSYSRGNEQFF.

The rearrangement links TRBV9 to TRBJ2-6; D uncertain. Germline V gene sequence: CDR1 SGDLS, CDR2 YYNGEE. This CDR3 region has 17 residues. Trimming shortened V by 0 bases and J by 4 bases, and 14 bases separated the two germline ends. CDR3 sequence (DNA): TGTGCCAGCAGCGTAGACCCGTTGGGCAGGGGGGCCAACGTCCTGACTTTC. Residues: CASSVDPLGRGANVLTF.

A word on this clonotype: This sequence may be a read error, since a much larger clone differs from it by one base. The chain is built from TRBV6-1 and TRBJ1-2; 8 bases are a match to TRBD1. The length of the CDR3 is 16 residues. The germline V gene encodes CDR1 MNHNS and CDR2 SASEGT. CDR3 region: CASGEDGQGGNYGYTF. The DNA for the CDR3 is TGTGCCAGCGGTGAAGACGGACAGGGAGGCAACTATGGCTACACCTTC.

This clonotype was found a few times. The V gene is TRBV29-1, the J gene TRBJ2-7; no reliable D call. The CDR3 spans 15 residues. V lost 0 bases to trimming and J lost 0 bases, with 12 bases between them. Germline V gene data show CDR1 as SQVTM and CDR2 as ANQGSEA. The CDR3 reads CSVEDPRRSSYEQYF. The CDR3 bases are TGCAGCGTTGAAGATCCCCGCCGAAGCTCCTACGAGCAGTACTTC.

This clonotype was seen more than once but under ten times. This chain connects TRBV4-1 to TRBJ2-6, with a possible D match to TRBD1 (5 bases). V was shortened by 4 bases and J by 2 bases, with 6 bases between the two germline ends. CDR1 and CDR2 (germline): MGHRA, YSYEKL. This CDR3 contains 14 residues. CDR3 coding DNA: TGCGCCAGCAGCCCCAGGGCTGGGGCCAACGTCCTGACTTTC. Its translation: CASSPRAGANVLTF.

There are a few counts of this clonotype. V usage is TRBV4-1 and J usage is TRBJ2-1; 9 bases agree with TRBD2. The germline CDR1 and CDR2 sequences are MGHRA and YSYEKL. CDR3 length equals 16 residues. J lost 4 bases, V lost 2 bases, and 6 bases had no gene match. The CDR3 DNA follows: TGCGCCAGCAGCCAAACGGGCGGGAGGGTATACAATGAGCAGTTCTTC. This codes for CASSQTGGRVYNEQFF.

In its sample, this clonotype was seen a few times. The CDR3 sequence: CASSQERGSGANVLTF. The DNA for the CDR3 is TGCGCCAGCAGCCAAGAGCGGGGCTCTGGGGCCAACGTCCTGACTTTC. The chain has TRBV4-1 and TRBJ2-6; a weak D match, TRBD2 (6 bases). The CDR3 is 16 amino acids. Germline-derived CDR1 and CDR2 are MGHRA and YSYEKL. V was cut by 0 bases and J by 0 bases, with 6 bases left in between.

This clonotype occurred a few times. The chain has TRBV6-1 and TRBJ2-1, with TRBD2 identical over 7 bases. The CDR3 totals 21 residues. Trimming took 4 bases from V and 3 from J; bases not matched to a gene: 24. Germline V gene data show CDR1 as MNHNS and CDR2 as SASEGT. CDR3 coding DNA: TGTGCCAGCAGTGCCTCTAGGGTCGGGGATTATGCTAGCGGTAACTACAATGAGCAGTTCTTC. This translates into CASSASRVGDYASGNYNEQFF.

There are a few counts of this clonotype. The chain is built from TRBV20-1 and TRBJ2-2, with 8 bases matching TRBD2. With 0 bases clipped from V and 5 bases from J, the junction kept 2 bases outside the gene matches. In germline, CDR1 is DFQATT, CDR2 SNEGSKA (reference sequence). The CDR3 covers 14 residues. The CDR3 sequence is CSARDTSGTGELFF. CDR3 coding DNA: TGCAGTGCTAGAGATACTAGCGGTACCGGGGAGCTGTTTTTT.

This clonotype has a handful of counts. The rearrangement links TRBV29-1 to TRBJ2-1; TRBD2 matches at 9 bases. The V gene end was trimmed by 3 bases and the J gene end by 3 bases; junction bases not matched to a gene: 3. The CDR3 totals 14 residues. Germline V gene sequence: CDR1 SQVTM, CDR2 ANQGSEA. The CDR3 loop is CSVDASGIYNEQFF. The CDR3 DNA reads as TGCAGCGTTGACGCTAGCGGGATCTACAATGAGCAGTTCTTC.

Comment on this clonotype: One end of the junction varies from germline; a read error may be responsible. The gene calls are TRBV14 and TRBJ2-5; D gene unclear. CDR1 and CDR2 from the germline V gene are SGHDN and FVKESK. The CDR3 is made up of 13 amino acids. The CDR3 loop reads CASSQDLFGPDNF. The CDR3 nucleotides are TGTGCCAGCAGCCAAGATCTTTTTGGGCCAGACAACTTC. The full variable domain, with the rest looked up from reference TRBV14 and TRBJ2-5, is EAGVTQFPSHSVIEKGQTVTLRCDPISGHDNLYWYRRVMGKEIKFLLHFVKESKQDESGMPNNRFLAERTGGTYSTLKVQPAELEDSGVYFCASSQDLFGPDNFGPGTRLLVL.

The chain joins TRBV3-1 to TRBJ2-1, with TRBD2 identical over 8 bases. The germline CDR1 and CDR2 sequences are LGHDT and YNNKEL (reference sequence). V was clipped by 3 bases and J by 12 bases; unmatched bases: 10. The length of the CDR3 is 14 residues. CDR3 in amino acids: CASSHKESGRGQFF. The DNA of the CDR3 is TGTGCCAGCAGCCACAAAGAGAGCGGGAGAGGGCAGTTCTTC.

This chain uses TRBV7-9 with TRBJ2-5, with D possibly TRBD2 on 8 matching bases. CDR1 SEHNR and CDR2 FQNEAQ come from the germline V gene (reference sequence). V was trimmed by 5 bases and J by 4 bases, leaving 20 bases between them. The CDR3 extends over 16 amino acids. For the CDR3, the DNA is TGTGCCAGCAGCCCGCGTAGCGGGACAGTTCCAGAGACCCAGTACTTC. Protein: CASSPRSGTVPETQYF. Looking up the rest from reference TRBV7-9 and TRBJ2-5 gives the full variable domain: DTGVSQNPRHKITKRGQNVTFRCDPISEHNRLYWYRQTLGQGPEFLTYFQNEAQLEKSRLLSDRFSAERPKGSFSTLEIQRTEQGDSAMYLCASSPRSGTVPETQYFGPGTRLLVL.

This clonotype was recorded many times. The chain uses TRBV7-9 and TRBJ2-2; unclear D gene. The CDR3 is made up of 13 amino acids. Germline lookup yields CDR1 SEHNR and CDR2 FQNEAQ (reference sequence). With 4 bases removed from V and 5 bases from J, the gap between germline ends came to 8 bases. The chain's CDR3 is CASSSAGTGELFF. In DNA, the CDR3 is TGTGCCAGCAGCTCCGCCGGGACCGGGGAGCTGTTTTTT.

A few counts support this clonotype. At one boundary the junction diverges from the germline segment, which might be a read error. The chain employs TRBV12-3 or TRBV12-4 and TRBJ1-3; TRBD1 agrees at 11 bases. This CDR3 spans 17 amino acids. CDR3 residues: CASSPGQGVLAGNTIHF. The DNA of the CDR3 is TGTGCCAGCAGTCCGGGACAGGGGGTCTTGGCTGGAAACACCATACATTTT.

This clonotype was seen a few times. The V call is TRBV4-1, the J call TRBJ2-7, with D possibly being TRBD1 (5 bases). The ends were cut back, 4 bases at V and 3 bases at J, with 10 bases in the middle. From germline, CDR1 is MGHRA and CDR2 YSYEKL. This CDR3 is built from 13 residues. CDR3 residues: CASSPLTGYEQYF. CDR3 bases: TGCGCCAGCAGCCCGCTTACAGGCTACGAGCAGTACTTC.

The chain links TRBV9 to TRBJ2-4; D remains unclear. V lost 4 bases to trimming and J lost 8 bases, with 10 bases between them. Germline CDR1 reads SGDLS; CDR2 reads YYNGEE. The CDR3 contains 12 residues. As DNA, the CDR3 is TGTGCCAGCAGCAGAGATGATGACATTCAGTACTTC. The encoded protein is CASSRDDDIQYF.

About this clonotype: The CDR3 ends on some other residue instead of the conserved phenylalanine or tryptophan, so this is likely a read error. This chain links TRBV27 with TRBJ2-2; TRBD2 is a possible D gene (5 bases). The V end lost 6 bases, the J end lost 1 base, and 18 bases lay between the germline ends. The CDR3 runs 17 residues. The germline V gene encodes CDR1 MNHEY and CDR2 SMNVEV (reference sequence). CDR3 region: CASSSSGGLLNTGELFL. The DNA for the CDR3 is TGTGCCAGCAGCTCGAGCGGCGGCCTGCTGAACACCGGGGAGCTGTTTCTT.

There are a few counts of this clonotype. The V call is TRBV7-9, the J call TRBJ2-2; D perhaps matches TRBD1 (6 bases). The CDR3 contains 14 residues. V was pared by 6 bases and J by 4 bases, with 12 bases between. Germline CDR1 SEHNR, CDR2 FQNEAQ (reference sequence). The CDR3 spells CASREGTLTGELFF. The CDR3 bases are TGTGCCAGCAGGGAAGGGACACTCACCGGGGAGCTGTTTTTT. Full variable domain (rest looked up from reference TRBV7-9 and TRBJ2-2): DTGVSQNPRHKITKRGQNVTFRCDPISEHNRLYWYRQTLGQGPEFLTYFQNEAQLEKSRLLSDRFSAERPKGSFSTLEIQRTEQGDSAMYLCASREGTLTGELFFGEGSRLTVL.